A selection of T cell receptor beta chains follows, all from one sample in a study of spatial heterogeneity in lung cancer. TCRdb reprocessed the 5' RACE reads with MiXCR, giving one entry per CDR3 protein. Of 60,000 to 65,000 distinct CDR3 sequences in the sample, 7% to 10% were seen once. Sequencing used PBMCs, obtained at surgery. Receptors originate from a female donor with early-stage non-small cell lung cancer. Both conserved end residues are trimmed from each CDR3.

TRBV5-1 ASSLEDRGTDTQY
TRBV9 ASTSGGHTEAF
TRBV20-1 SAVQGVGYT
TRBV20-1 SVPLTGDTEAF
TRBV11-1 ASSFAPDRVSYNEQF
TRBV28 ASSPIAGNEQF
TRBV2 ASSEVWNEQY
TRBV28 ASRRTNNEKLF
TRBV7-8 ASRGSNEKLF
TRBV28 ASSSPLRFMNTEAF
TRBV20-1 SASDPTAPRGNEQF
TRBV27 ASGLNQPQH
TRBV14 ASSQDSTDTQY
TRBV12-3/TRBV12-4 ASSTGGYGYT
TRBV6-5 ASSPSTVNTEAF
TRBV7-9 ASSLDRGYQETQY
TRBV9 ASSETDRNIQY
TRBV7-3 ASSSFPNDRSATEAF
TRBV10-3 AISEGGQGNTEAF